Shown below are 21 T cell receptor beta chains from a single sample sequenced in a study of human T cells and chemical hapten exposure. Treatment denoted: therapeutic diphenylcyclopropenone sensitization with weekly scalp DPC. Individual cDNA molecules in this library carried unique molecular identifiers. TCRdb itself ran the reads through MiXCR, one entry per CDR3 protein. Found here are 3,800 or so distinct CDR3 sequences, roughly 50% of them singletons; the top ten hold 5% to 6.5%. Sequencing was performed on whole blood, taken before DPC sensitization or 2, 6, or about 24 weeks after (not recorded which). The receptors here all came from an adult with alopecia areata. Some clones in this sample may be carry-over from other donors' samples. This table probably holds off-target reads from a library built for another chain.

This chain connects TRBV5-1 to TRBJ2-7, with D unclear. CDR1 and CDR2 from the germline V gene are SGHRS and YFSETQ. Trimming cost V 1 base and J 1 base, with 9 bases left between them. The CDR3 length is 14 residues. CDR3 nucleotide sequence: TGCGCCAGCAGCTTGACTGGATTTTCCTACGAGCAGTACTTC. Translation gives CASSLTGFSYEQYF.

This clonotype was seen a handful of times. This chain joins TRBV7-9 and TRBJ1-5; maybe TRBD1 (5 bases). The V end was cut by 5 bases, the J end by 6 bases, with 11 bases between. The CDR3 extends over 13 amino acids. Germline loops: CDR1 SEHNR, CDR2 FQNEAQ (reference sequence). CDR3 loop: CASSPFQGQPQHF. For the CDR3, the DNA is TGTGCCAGCAGCCCCTTCCAGGGTCAGCCCCAGCATTTT.

This sequence joins TRBV6-5 and TRBJ2-2; no reliable D call. This CDR3 comprises 15 residues. In germline, CDR1 is MNHEY, CDR2 SVGAGI. Trimming left V 3 bases short and J 4 bases short, with 12 bases between. CDR3 nucleotide sequence: TGTGCCAGCAGTTATCAGGCCTGGGGCACCGGGGAGCTGTTTTTT. Translation: CASSYQAWGTGELFF.

This clonotype was seen a handful of times. The chain employs TRBV10-3 and TRBJ2-6; possibly TRBD1 for D (5 bases). The V gene's germline CDR1 is ENHRY and CDR2 SYGVKD. V was shortened by 4 bases and J by 0 bases, with 13 bases between the two germline ends. The CDR3 runs 17 residues. In nucleotides, the CDR3 is TGTGCCATCAGTGGCCGACTGGACAACTCTGGGGCCAACGTCCTGACTTTC. Protein: CAISGRLDNSGANVLTF.

This clonotype has just a few counts. The chain is built from TRBV11-2 and TRBJ2-4; D is undetermined. CDR1 and CDR2 (germline): SGHAT, FQNNGV. V lost 1 base and J lost 5, with 18 bases in between. The CDR3 consists of 17 residues. The CDR3 sequence is CASSLAVSAYIQNIQYF. The CDR3 DNA sequence: TGTGCCAGCAGCTTAGCGGTTTCAGCGTATATCCAAAACATTCAGTACTTC. Filled out from reference TRBV11-2 and TRBJ2-4, the complete variable domain reads EAGVAQSPRYKIIEKRQSVAFWCNPISGHATLYWYQQILGQGPKLLIQFQNNGVVDDSQLPKDRFSAERLKGVDSTLKIQPAKLEDSAVYLCASSLAVSAYIQNIQYFGAGTRLSVL.

This clonotype appeared a few times. This chain connects TRBV30 to TRBJ1-4; D ambiguous. V dropped 4 bases and J dropped 3 bases, with 9 bases sitting between them. Per the germline V gene, CDR1 is GTSNPN and CDR2 is SVGIG (reference sequence). There are 13 residues in the CDR3. The CDR3 DNA sequence: TGTGCCTGGACCCCAGAGTCTAATGAAAAACTGTTTTTT. This encodes CAWTPESNEKLFF.

This clonotype was seen more than once but under ten times. The chain employs TRBV3-1 and TRBJ2-2, with D unresolved. The V gene lost 3 bases and the J gene lost 6 bases, with 8 bases spanning the gap. This CDR3 region has 13 residues. Germline V CDR1 and CDR2: LGHDT, YNNKEL (reference sequence). Written as DNA, the CDR3 is TGTGCCAGCAGCCAGGCCTTCTCCGGGGAGCTGTTTTTT. It specifies CASSQAFSGELFF. Complete variable domain (other parts from reference TRBV3-1 and TRBJ2-2): DTAVSQTPKYLVTQMGNDKSIKCEQNLGHDTMYWYKQDSKKFLKIMFSYNNKELIINETVPNRFSPKSPDKAHLNLHINSLELGDSAVYFCASSQAFSGELFFGEGSRLTVL.

The chain employs TRBV7-2 and TRBJ2-7; perhaps D is TRBD1 or TRBD2 (5 bases each). V gave up 1 base and J gave up 5 bases, with 15 bases separating them. The CDR3 runs to 15 residues. The germline CDR1 and CDR2 sequences are SGHTA and FQGNSA. The CDR3 region has the DNA TGTGCCAGCAGCTTAGTGGCCGGGGACCCCCACGAGCAGTACTTC. This sequence encodes CASSLVAGDPHEQYF.

The chain employs TRBV29-1 and TRBJ2-7; D is ambiguous. The V end was cut by 3 bases, the J end by 0 bases, with 9 bases between. CDR1 SQVTM and CDR2 ANQGSEA come from the germline V gene. The CDR3 contains 13 residues. CDR3 coding DNA: TGCAGCGTTGAGACAACAAGCTCCTACGAGCAGTACTTC. Translation gives CSVETTSSYEQYF.

V and J are TRBV5-6 and TRBJ2-7, with unresolved D. From germline, CDR1 is SGHDT and CDR2 YYEEEE. V was cut by 5 bases and J by 1 base, with 10 bases left in between. The CDR3 totals 13 residues. CDR3: CASRSENSYEQYF. The CDR3 DNA is TGTGCCAGCAGGTCAGAAAATTCCTACGAGCAGTACTTC.

The rearrangement uses TRBV20-1 and TRBJ2-1, with TRBD2 matching 7 bases. The V gene's germline CDR1 is DFQATT and CDR2 SNEGSKA (reference sequence). V was clipped by 6 bases and J by 6 bases; unmatched bases: 8. The CDR3 is 13 residues long. CDR3 region: CSAEAGPSNEQFF. The CDR3 nucleotides read TGCAGTGCCGAAGCGGGGCCTAGCAATGAGCAGTTCTTC.

This clonotype was found a few times. V is TRBV3-1 and J is TRBJ1-6; D is undetermined. This CDR3 contains 14 residues. CDR1 and CDR2 (germline): LGHDT, YNNKEL (reference sequence). The germline V and J ends were trimmed by 1 base and 7 bases, with 8 bases remaining between them. The CDR3 bases are TGTGCCAGCAGCCAAGTTGCCAGAAATTCACCCCTCCACTTT. It encodes CASSQVARNSPLHF.

The chain is built from TRBV18 and TRBJ1-5, with TRBD1 matching 7 bases. This CDR3 is built from 16 residues. Germline CDR1 is KGHSH and CDR2 is LQKENI. Trimming removed 1 base from V and 1 base from J; junction bases left unmatched: 4. CDR3 coding DNA: TGTGCCAGCTCACCACAGGGGGCCCGGAGCAATCAGCCCCAGCATTTT. It specifies CASSPQGARSNQPQHF. Full variable domain (remainder filled in from reference TRBV18 and TRBJ1-5): NAGVMQNPRHLVRRRGQEARLRCSPMKGHSHVYWYRQLPEEGLKFMVYLQKENIIDESGMPKERFSAEFPKEGPSILRIQQVVRGDSAAYFCASSPQGARSNQPQHFGDGTRLSIL.

The chain recombines TRBV9 with TRBJ2-1, with TRBD1 matching 8 bases. There are 17 residues in the CDR3. From germline, CDR1 is SGDLS and CDR2 YYNGEE. Trimming removed 0 bases from V and 5 bases from J; junction bases left unmatched: 10. The CDR3 reads CASSVAGVRGPNNEQFF. The CDR3 DNA is TGTGCCAGCAGCGTAGCAGGGGTCAGGGGGCCCAACAATGAGCAGTTCTTC.

The chain recombines TRBV7-6 with TRBJ2-7, with TRBD2 matching 8 bases. The V segment lost 2 bases and the J segment 2 bases; nucleotides outside the gene matches: 5. The CDR3 is made up of 15 amino acids. Germline CDR1 reads SGHVS; CDR2 reads FNYEAQ. The DNA of the CDR3 is TGTGCCAGCAGCTTATTCGGGGGGGCCGCCTACGAGCAGTACTTC. Its protein product is CASSLFGGAAYEQYF. The full variable domain, in which reference TRBV7-6 and TRBJ2-7 provide the parts outside the CDR3, is GAGVSQSPRYKVTKRGQDVALRCDPISGHVSLYWYRQALGQGPEFLTYFNYEAQQDKSGLPNDRFSAERPEGSISTLTIQRTEQRDSAMYRCASSLFGGAAYEQYFGPGTRLTVT.

The sample holds a few counts of this clonotype. The chain couples TRBV19 to TRBJ2-3; D gene ambiguous. Trimming left V 7 bases short and J 4 bases short, with 18 bases between. The CDR3 has 15 amino acids. Germline V gives CDR1 LNHDA, CDR2 SQIVND (reference sequence). The CDR3 spells CASTLAWDGADTQYF. CDR3 nucleotides: TGTGCCAGTACCTTAGCATGGGATGGAGCAGATACGCAGTATTTT.

Only one count was recorded for this clonotype. The rearrangement joins TRBV20-1 to TRBJ2-3; D is unclear. Trimming cost V 5 bases and J 1 base, with 7 bases left between them. This CDR3 has 12 residues. CDR1 DFQATT and CDR2 SNEGSKA come from the germline V gene (reference sequence). CDR3 nucleotide sequence: TGCAGTGCTTCCGTGGGCACAGATACGCAGTATTTT. Amino acids: CSASVGTDTQYF.

This clonotype was found a few times. The chain employs TRBV7-3 and TRBJ2-1; 13 bases match TRBD2. There are 18 residues in the CDR3. CDR1 is SGHTA, CDR2 FQGTGA, per germline. With 1 base clipped from V and 8 bases from J, the junction kept 11 bases outside the gene matches. The CDR3 loop reads CASSLNWGTSGTRDEQFF. CDR3 nucleotides: TGTGCCAGCAGCTTAAATTGGGGGACTAGCGGGACCCGGGATGAGCAGTTCTTC.

The chain couples TRBV7-6 to TRBJ2-7; perhaps TRBD1 as D (6 bases). Germline V CDR1 and CDR2: SGHVS, FNYEAQ. Trimming took off 4 bases at V and 5 bases at J, with 18 bases between the two ends. The CDR3 consists of 15 residues. The CDR3: CASSSDNRDLNEQYF. CDR3 DNA sequence: TGTGCCAGCAGCTCGGATAACAGGGATCTTAACGAGCAGTACTTC.

The rearrangement uses TRBV7-7 and TRBJ2-3; 9 bases are shared with TRBD1. The CDR3 covers 14 residues. Germline loops: CDR1 SSHAT, CDR2 FNYEAQ (reference sequence). CDR3 sequence (DNA): TGTGCTAGCGTCCGGGACAGGGCCACAGATACGCAGTATTTT. Protein sequence: CASVRDRATDTQYF.

The V call is TRBV6-4, the J call TRBJ2-3; 8 nucleotides agree with TRBD2. The CDR3 is 15 residues long. Germline V gene data show CDR1 as MRHNA and CDR2 as SNTAGT. Trimming took 3 bases from V and 1 from J; bases not matched to a gene: 3. CDR3 region: CASSESSGGTDTQYF. Written as DNA, the CDR3 is TGTGCCAGCAGTGAGAGTAGCGGGGGCACAGATACGCAGTATTTT.